This note documents a single T cell receptor beta chain sequence. The data were taken from a study of cytomegalovirus exposure and HLA in healthy donors. It was with 60 Vbeta and 13 Jbeta primers that the PCR ran. The data were produced by immunoSEQ multiplex PCR, yet TCRdb's version contains in-frame clones alone and is incomplete. The profile covers approximately 160,000 clones, with about 80% appearing a single time and around 0.7% taken by the ten largest. The length of the CDR3 is 20 residues. The receptor was derived from a male donor in good health and CMV-seronegative. Sequences were obtained from PBMCs. This chain connects TRBV1 to TRBJ1-4. TRBV1 is annotated as a pseudogene. This chain's CDR3 is CTSSQDKAGGLSATNEKLFF. CDR3 sequence (DNA): TGCACCAGCAGCCAAGATAAGGCAGGAGGGTTGAGTGCAACTAATGAAAAACTGTTTTTT.